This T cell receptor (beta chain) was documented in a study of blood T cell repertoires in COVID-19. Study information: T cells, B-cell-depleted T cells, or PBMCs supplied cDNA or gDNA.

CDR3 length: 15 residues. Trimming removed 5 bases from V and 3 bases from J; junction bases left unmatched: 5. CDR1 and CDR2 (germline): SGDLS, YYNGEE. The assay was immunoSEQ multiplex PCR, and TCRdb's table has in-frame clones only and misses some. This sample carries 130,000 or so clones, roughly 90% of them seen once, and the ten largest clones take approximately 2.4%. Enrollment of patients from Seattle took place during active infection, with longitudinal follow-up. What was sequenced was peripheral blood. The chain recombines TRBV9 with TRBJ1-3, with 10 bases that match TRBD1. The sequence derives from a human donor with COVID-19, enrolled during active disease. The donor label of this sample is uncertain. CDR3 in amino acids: CASRKGQGLGNTIYF. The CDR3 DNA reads TGTGCCAGCAGAAAGGGACAGGGGCTTGGAAACACCATATATTTT.